This TCR beta chain was captured by sequencing in a study of Ad26.COV2.S vaccination and SARS-CoV-2 variants. Study overall: Intramuscular Ad26.COV2.S at 5x10^10 or 1x10^11 viral particles. Study results and caveats: Ad26.COV2.S recipients had broader spike-specific TCRs (P = 0.0014).

The treatment was: about 20 received Ad26.COV2.S at low or high dose, single or two shots; 5 received placebo; per-sample allocation not given. Following the first vaccine or placebo injection, samples were taken on day 63. This clone was counted only a few times. Its target is not known. This CDR3 has 13 amino acids. Trimming shortened V by 0 bases and J by 4 bases, and 7 bases separated the two germline ends. Germline CDR1 is MNHEY and CDR2 is SVGEGT. The method was immunoSEQ multiplex PCR; TCRdb's version includes in-frame clones alone and lacks a portion of them. The sample has 200,000 to 250,000 clones, more than 75% seen once; the top ten hold about 10%.

This clonotype originated in a person between 18 and 65 years old who received the Ad26.COV2.S COVID-19 vaccine or a placebo. The V and J genes are TRBV6-2 or TRBV6-3 and TRBJ2-7, with D unresolved. Sequenced material: peripheral blood, taken in a trial of Ad26.COV2.S vaccine versus placebo. CDR3 DNA sequence: TGTGCCAGCAGTTACTCGGGGTGGTACGAGCAGTACTTC. Translating gives CASSYSGWYEQYF.